Given below is one T cell receptor (beta chain) in context. Its antigen is still unknown. This entry belongs to a study of T cell responses to AZD1222 COVID-19 vaccine. About the study: Second doses were pooled across both intervals (about 4 or about 12 weeks).

The V segment lost 3 bases and the J segment 10 bases; nucleotides outside the gene matches: 4. The CDR3 length is 14 residues. The germline gives CDR1 ENHRY, CDR2 SYGVKD. The method was immunoSEQ multiplex PCR; TCRdb's version includes in-frame clones alone and lacks a portion of them. This table has under 150,000 clones, around 92% appearing once. Study-wide results and limits: The repertoires were collected only after the peak T cell response.

The V and J genes are TRBV10-3 and TRBJ1-6, with 9 bases identical to TRBD1. The receptor was isolated from an adult in good health. Material: peripheral blood, obtained on day 0 of AZD1222 vaccination. CDR3 DNA: TGTGCCATCAGTGACCGGACAGGGGACTCACCCCTCCACTTT. Translation gives CAISDRTGDSPLHF.